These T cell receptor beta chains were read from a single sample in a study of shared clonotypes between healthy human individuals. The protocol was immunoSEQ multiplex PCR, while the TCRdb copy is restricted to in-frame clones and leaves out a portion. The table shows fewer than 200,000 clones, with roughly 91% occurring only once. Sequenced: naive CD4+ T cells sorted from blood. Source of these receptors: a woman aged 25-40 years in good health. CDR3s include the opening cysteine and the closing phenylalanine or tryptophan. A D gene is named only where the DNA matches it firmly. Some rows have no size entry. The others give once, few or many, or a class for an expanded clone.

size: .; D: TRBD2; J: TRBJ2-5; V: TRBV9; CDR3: CASSVAAGGPTETQYF; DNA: TGTGCCAGCAGCGTAGCTGCGGGAGGGCCCACAGAGACCCAGTACTTC
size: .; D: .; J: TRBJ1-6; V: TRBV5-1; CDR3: CASSLVAGTNSPLHF; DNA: TGCGCCAGCAGCTTGGTAGCAGGGACCAATTCACCCCTCCACTTT
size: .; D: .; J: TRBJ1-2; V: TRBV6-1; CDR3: CASSEALFTVYGYTF; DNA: TGTGCCAGCAGTGAAGCGCTGTTTACAGTCTATGGCTACACCTTC
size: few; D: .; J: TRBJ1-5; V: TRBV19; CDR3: CASSIGGSGFGDQPQHF; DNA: TGTGCCAGTAGTATCGGTGGGTCGGGTTTTGGGGATCAGCCCCAGCATTTT
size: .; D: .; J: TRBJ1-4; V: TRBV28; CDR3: CASSSLPSRGEKLFF; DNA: TGTGCCAGCAGTTCCCTCCCTTCTCGAGGTGAAAAACTGTTTTTT
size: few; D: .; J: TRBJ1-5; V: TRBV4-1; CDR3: CASSPSAPGVYSQPQHF; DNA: TGCGCCAGCAGCCCCAGCGCCCCAGGGGTATATAGTCAGCCCCAGCATTTT
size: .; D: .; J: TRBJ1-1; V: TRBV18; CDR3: CASSPVQGTEAFF; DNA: TGTGCCAGCTCACCAGTGCAGGGCACTGAAGCTTTCTTT
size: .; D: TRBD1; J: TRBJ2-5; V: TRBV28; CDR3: CASSGTAKETQYF; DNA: TGTGCCAGCAGTGGGACAGCTAAAGAGACCCAGTACTTC
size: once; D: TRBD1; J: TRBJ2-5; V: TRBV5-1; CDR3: CASSLAPGGSRETQYF; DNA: TGCGCCAGCAGCTTGGCCCCAGGGGGCTCAAGAGAGACCCAGTACTTC
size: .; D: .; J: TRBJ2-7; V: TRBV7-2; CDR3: CASSLVMTKRPYEQYF; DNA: TGTGCCAGCAGCTTAGTGATGACTAAGCGGCCCTACGAGCAGTACTTC
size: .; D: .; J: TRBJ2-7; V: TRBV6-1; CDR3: CASRERQEAYEQYF; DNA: TGTGCCAGCAGAGAGAGACAGGAAGCCTACGAGCAGTACTTC
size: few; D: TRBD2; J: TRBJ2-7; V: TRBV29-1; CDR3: CSVVIGAGGYEQYF; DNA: TGCAGCGTTGTTATCGGAGCGGGGGGATACGAGCAGTACTTC
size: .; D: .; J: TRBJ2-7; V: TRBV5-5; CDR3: CASSLRDPSFPYEQYF; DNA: TGTGCCAGCAGCTTGAGGGACCCCAGTTTTCCCTACGAGCAGTACTTC
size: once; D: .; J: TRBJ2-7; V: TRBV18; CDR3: CASSPRTETYEQYF; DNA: TGTGCCAGCTCACCCCGGACGGAGACCTACGAGCAGTACTTC
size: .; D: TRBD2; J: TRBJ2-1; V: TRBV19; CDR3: CATTGLADNEQFF; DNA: TGTGCCACCACCGGGCTAGCGGACAATGAGCAGTTCTTC
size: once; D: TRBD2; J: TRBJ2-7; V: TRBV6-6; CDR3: CASRKSGTSDYEQYF; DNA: TGTGCCAGCAGAAAATCCGGGACTAGCGACTACGAGCAGTACTTC
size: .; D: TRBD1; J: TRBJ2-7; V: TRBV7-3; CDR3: CASRQGKVYEQYF; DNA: TGTGCCAGCAGACAGGGGAAAGTCTACGAGCAGTACTTC
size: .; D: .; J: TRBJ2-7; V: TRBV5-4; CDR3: CASSLGTTYEQYF; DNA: TGTGCCAGCAGCTTGGGGACCACCTACGAGCAGTACTTC
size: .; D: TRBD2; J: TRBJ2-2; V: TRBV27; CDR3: CASRPGLAFTGELFF; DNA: TGTGCCAGCAGGCCGGGACTAGCGTTCACCGGGGAGCTGTTTTTT
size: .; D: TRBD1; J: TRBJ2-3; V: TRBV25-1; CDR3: CASTRGQGTDTQYF; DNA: TGTGCCAGCACCAGGGGACAGGGTACAGATACGCAGTATTTT
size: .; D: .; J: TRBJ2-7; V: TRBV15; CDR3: CATSEGSQSYEQYF; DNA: TGTGCCACCAGCGAAGGCTCACAATCCTACGAGCAGTACTTC
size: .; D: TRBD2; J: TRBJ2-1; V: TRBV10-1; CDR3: CASSSVLAGANEQFF; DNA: TGCGCCAGCAGTTCAGTCCTAGCGGGAGCAAATGAGCAGTTCTTC
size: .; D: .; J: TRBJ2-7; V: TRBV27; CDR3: CASRKRDSSYEQYF; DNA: TGTGCCAGCAGAAAACGTGATAGCTCCTACGAGCAGTACTTC
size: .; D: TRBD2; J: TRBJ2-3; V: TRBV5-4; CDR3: CASSRERGNSDTQYF; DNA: TGTGCCAGCAGCAGAGAGCGGGGGAATTCAGATACGCAGTATTTT
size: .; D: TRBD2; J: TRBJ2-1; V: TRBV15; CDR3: CATSSLAGVYNEQFF; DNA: TGTGCCACCAGCAGCTTAGCGGGAGTTTACAATGAGCAGTTCTTC
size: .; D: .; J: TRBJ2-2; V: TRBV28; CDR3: CASSLGRGQNTGELFF; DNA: TGTGCCAGCAGTCTGGGACGCGGGCAGAACACCGGGGAGCTGTTTTTT
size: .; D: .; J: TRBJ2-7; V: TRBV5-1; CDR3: CASSMTEQYF; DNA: TGCGCCAGCAGCATGACCGAGCAGTACTTC
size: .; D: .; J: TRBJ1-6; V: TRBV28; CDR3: CASSLRRPYNSPLHF; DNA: TGTGCCAGCAGTTTAAGGAGGCCCTATAATTCACCCCTCCACTTT
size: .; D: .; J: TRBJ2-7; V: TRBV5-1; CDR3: CASSWDLESSYEQYF; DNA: TGCGCCAGCAGCTGGGACCTGGAAAGCTCCTACGAGCAGTACTTC
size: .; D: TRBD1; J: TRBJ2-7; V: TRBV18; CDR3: CASSGGTGVREQYF; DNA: TGTGCCAGCTCAGGAGGGACAGGGGTTAGGGAGCAGTACTTC
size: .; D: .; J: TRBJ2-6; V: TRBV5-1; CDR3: CASRSSGANVLTF; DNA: TGCGCCAGCAGGAGCTCTGGGGCCAACGTCCTGACTTTC
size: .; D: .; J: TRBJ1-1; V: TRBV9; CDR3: CASSVVQEAFF; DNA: TGTGCCAGCAGCGTAGTTCAGGAAGCTTTCTTT
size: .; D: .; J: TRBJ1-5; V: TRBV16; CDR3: CASSGLVRVQNQPQHF; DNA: TGTGCCAGCAGCGGCTTAGTTCGGGTTCAAAATCAGCCCCAGCATTTT
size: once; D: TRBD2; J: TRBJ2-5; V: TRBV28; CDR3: CASSLPSGEETQYF; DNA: TGTGCCAGCAGTCTCCCTAGCGGAGAAGAGACCCAGTACTTC
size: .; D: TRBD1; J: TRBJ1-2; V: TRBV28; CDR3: CASSLGGQGASGYTF; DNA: TGTGCCAGCAGTTTAGGGGGACAGGGGGCGTCCGGCTACACCTTC
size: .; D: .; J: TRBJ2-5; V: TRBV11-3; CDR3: CASSRGSGEQETQYF; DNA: TGTGCCAGCAGCAGGGGTTCCGGGGAGCAAGAGACCCAGTACTTC
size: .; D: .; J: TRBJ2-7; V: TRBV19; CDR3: CASSIWQSSYEQYF; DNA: TGTGCCAGTAGTATCTGGCAGAGCTCCTACGAGCAGTACTTC
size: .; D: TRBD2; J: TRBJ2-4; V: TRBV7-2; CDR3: CASAPAGVGIQYF; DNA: TGTGCCAGCGCGCCGGCGGGAGTGGGCATTCAGTACTTC
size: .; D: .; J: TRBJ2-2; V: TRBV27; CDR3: CASSFRQIMNTGELFF; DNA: TGTGCCAGCAGTTTCCGACAGATAATGAACACCGGGGAGCTGTTTTTT
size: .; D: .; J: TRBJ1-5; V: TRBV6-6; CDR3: CASSFDRINQPQHF; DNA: TGTGCCAGCAGTTTCGACAGGATCAATCAGCCCCAGCATTTT
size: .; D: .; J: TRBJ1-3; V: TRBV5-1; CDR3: CASSPASPDGNTIYF; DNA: TGCGCCAGCAGCCCGGCATCCCCCGATGGAAACACCATATATTTT